Sequencing of this T cell receptor (beta chain) was carried out in a study of blood T cells in healthy people across ages (dated by TCRdb to between 2014 and 2016). Notes on the research overall: In model experiments, template switching captured about one uniquely barcoded TCR beta cDNA molecule for every two T cells. Donors were grouped into four age groups: young (average about 15 years), middle-aged (approximately 41), aged (approximately 67) and long-lived (about 82). Using deep sequencing normalized with unique cDNA molecular identifiers, the study measured how TCR beta repertoire diversity changes with age. To avoid experimental bias, donors of different ages were distributed randomly across sequencing lanes. Using the same blood draw, the study looked at two additional independent replicas of 1 million unique cDNA reads for two donors, one aged 18 to 30 and the other aged 80 or older. Overall study outcomes, separate from this receptor: Compared with the aged group, the long-lived group had more naive CD4+ T cells, fewer expanded clones and increased TCR diversity, suggesting age selection. As age increased, observed TCR beta diversity per million T cells dropped in a roughly linear way, and a significant reduction was already evident by age 40. Estimates of total diversity based on one million sequenced T cells were regarded as lower bounds and as underestimates. Conclusive comparison of naive and antigen-experienced compartments was prevented by the profiling of bulk unsorted PBMCs. The CMV infection status of donors was not known, potentially confounding age-related changes in expanded clonotypes. The percentage of naive T cells measured by flow cytometry correlated strongly with observed TCR beta diversity.

Inclusive of the bounding cysteine and phenylalanine, the CDR3 is 14 residues long. Only the CDR3 portion is preserved as DNA: 42 bases, with reading frame beginning at the first base. The germline V gene specifies MDHEN as CDR1 and SYDVKM as CDR2. Ends trimmed: V by 5 bases, J by 7 bases; bases unmatched to a gene: 8. Donors were about 36 systemically healthy Caucasian individuals from Russia aged roughly 6 to 90 years. Each donor gave ten milliliters of peripheral blood, drawn into EDTA-treated Vacutainer tubes. Ficoll-Paque density-gradient centrifugation was used to isolate PBMCs, with at least 7 million per sample. Total RNA, at least 6 micrograms per sample, was extracted from PBMCs with Trizol reagent. Naive CD45RAhigh/CD27high T cell percentages were measured by flow cytometry on a PBMC aliquot from every donor. Receptor amplification or capture employed 5' RACE. The listed sequencing device is Illumina HiSeq 2500. A second PCR of about 7 to 12 cycles was performed with a sample-barcoded 5' primer and a J-beta primer mix. A unique molecular identifier was introduced onto each TCR beta cDNA molecule by a template-switch 5' adaptor carrying 12 random nucleotides. At least 3 million CDR3-containing paired-end reads were obtained from each sample. First-strand cDNA synthesis was performed from all RNA using the Mint cDNA synthesis kit, with priming by a TRBC-specific oligonucleotide. Following uracil-DNA glycosylase treatment, all cDNA underwent a first 18-cycle PCR with the universal primers M1SS and BC2_uni_R. The authors processed their data as follows. Normalization of each sample was performed by random selection of 1 million high-quality reads, each carrying a distinct molecular identifier. Instead of being binned into consensus sequences, reads that shared molecular identifiers were thrown out. MiTCR, with a Q25 quality threshold and the strictest error-elimination algorithm, was used for CDR3 identification, clonotype clustering and error correction. Lower-bound total TCR beta diversity was estimated with a nonparametric unseen species model using Euler transformation. The public sequencing data were trimmed at Q25 with fastp and processed into clonotypes with MiXCR by TCRdb, which kept only in-frame beta chains. Under each unique CDR3 protein, matching rows form one entry showing the most common genes and DNA. These V and J calls derive from TCRdb rather than the authors' analysis. The sample profile shows more than 1.4 million distinct CDR3 sequences; about 43% of them were found once. Less than 8% of the sample is in the top ten clones.

Concerning this clonotype: It lacks a known antigen. No base qualities exist here, and no much larger clone lies one base off it.

Specimen: blood. The TCR was taken from a woman aged 18-29 years in good health. The rearranged segments are TRBV28 and TRBJ1-2; TRBD1 agrees with 9 junctional bases. This receptor carries the CDR3 CASSPTGGKSGYTF. The DNA sequence reads TGTGCCAGCAGTCCAACAGGGGGCAAGAGTGGCTACACCTTC.